The T cell receptor (beta chain) described here comes from a study of neurological immune-mediated disorders. Study conclusions and caveats: Private repertoires in all groups were suggested by the absence of shared CDR3 amino acid sequences among expanded clones across subjects. Whereas HTLV-1-associated myelopathy showed the most TCR clonal expansion, multiple sclerosis showed the least, with levels below those of healthy controls.

The CDR3 has 14 residues. The germline gives CDR1 WSHSY, CDR2 SAAADI. V was clipped by 7 bases and J by 5 bases, with 15 bases between them. Synthesis of cDNA was carried out by template-switch 5'RACE. The reaction used 10-nucleotide random UMIs. Over 200 million TCR-beta sequences (from 15-18 subjects) were yielded by each sequencing run. One entry per CDR3 protein results from TCRdb running MiXCR on the 5' RACE reads. The sample yields about 20,000 distinct CDR3 sequences, over 25% seen once. Comments on this clonotype: Its antigen is as yet unknown.

The chain links TRBV10-2 to TRBJ2-1, with D perhaps TRBD2 (6 bases). The sequencing sample was made of PBMCs. This clonotype originated in a man between 50 and 59 years old with HTLV-1-associated myelopathy (HAM/TSP). CDR3 in DNA: TGCGCCAGCACCACCGGGTGGGGGGACAATGAGCAGTTCTTC. It is translated as CASTTGWGDNEQFF.